One and the same sample provided the 23 T cell receptor beta chains below, sequenced in a study of vaccination effects on CD4 cells after COVID-19. Generated by immunoSEQ multiplex PCR, the TCRdb table keeps only in-frame clones and is missing some. The sample lists approximately 74,000 clones, 77% occurring once. Antigen specificity for these receptors is unknown. Antigen-specific CD4+ T cells expanded by the ViraFEST assay with viral peptide pools were then sequenced. Isolation of CD4+ T cells took place after 10 days of culture. It was two doses of either the BNT162b2 or mRNA-1273 vaccine that participants received. The sequencing here drew on CD4+ T cells from PBMCs cultured with HCoV-OC43 spike peptides, taken after COVID-19 vaccination. This sample's subset: HCoV-OC43 spike overlapping peptide pool stimulation. The receptor source for this set is a human donor who received a COVID-19 vaccine.

The V gene is TRBV27, the J gene TRBJ2-1; 12 nucleotides line up with TRBD2. The CDR3 consists of 16 residues. Germline V CDR1 and CDR2: MNHEY, SMNVEV (reference sequence). Germline trimming cut 5 bases from V and 4 bases from J; bases unmatched to any gene: 6. The CDR3 region is CASSRLAGEPYNEQFF. As DNA, the CDR3 is TGTGCCAGCAGTCGACTAGCGGGGGAACCGTACAATGAGCAGTTCTTC.

The V and J genes are TRBV7-3 and TRBJ2-3; 12 positions agree with TRBD2. Germline trimming cut 1 base from V and 8 bases from J; bases unmatched to any gene: 4. The CDR3 contains 15 residues. Germline V gene sequence: CDR1 SGHTA, CDR2 FQGTGA. CDR3 bases: TGTGCCAGCAGCTTAAGACTAGCGGGGGACAGTACGCAGTATTTT. Translation: CASSLRLAGDSTQYF.

The chain is built from TRBV6-1 and TRBJ2-7, with D uncertain. Germline V gene sequence: CDR1 MNHNS, CDR2 SASEGT. This CDR3 spans 12 amino acids. Trimming took off 2 bases at V and 5 bases at J, with 7 bases between the two ends. CDR3 protein: CASSEIWDEQYV. The CDR3 region has the DNA TGTGCCAGCAGTGAAATCTGGGACGAGCAGTACGTC.

This chain joins TRBV12-3 or TRBV12-4 and TRBJ1-2, with D tentatively TRBD1 (6 bases). Trimming took off 5 bases at V and 3 bases at J, with 7 bases between the two ends. CDR3 length: 12 amino acids. CDR3 sequence reads: CASSTGYYGYTF. The CDR3 DNA reads as TGTGCCAGCAGTACAGGGTACTATGGCTACACCTTC.

The count of this clone is one. This sequence joins TRBV5-3 and TRBJ2-7, with 10 bases fitting TRBD1. TRBV5-3 is filed as an ORF, its function uncertain. The V segment lost 10 bases and the J segment 2 bases; nucleotides outside the gene matches: 12. This CDR3 contains 15 residues. The DNA for the CDR3 is TGTGCCCTAACTGGAGGGGACAGGGGAACCTACGAGCAGTACGTC. It encodes CALTGGDRGTYEQYV.

The rearrangement joins TRBV5-8 to TRBJ2-3, with TRBD2 identical over 13 bases. The CDR3 is 19 amino acids. CDR1 is SGHTS and CDR2 is YDEGEE in the germline V gene. J lost 4 bases, V lost 8 bases, and 19 bases had no gene match. CDR3 nucleotide sequence: TGTGCCAGTCCGCACTCTTGGGGACTAGCGGGAAATGGCGCAGATACGCAGTATTTT. This translates into CASPHSWGLAGNGADTQYF.

This rearrangement joins TRBV12-3 or TRBV12-4 to TRBJ2-1, with D possibly being TRBD2 (5 bases). The CDR3 runs to 11 residues. V dropped 5 bases and J dropped 10 bases, with 9 bases sitting between them. CDR3 coding DNA: TGTGCCAGCAGTCAGTTAGCGGAGCAGTTCTTC. Its protein product is CASSQLAEQFF.

This clone occurred once. The J gene is TRBJ2-1, the V gene TRBV5-1; 11 positions match TRBD2. The CDR3 is 20 residues long. Germline V gene sequence: CDR1 SGHRS, CDR2 YFSETQ. J gave up 2 bases and V 0 bases, and 13 bases lay outside the gene matches. The CDR3 region is CASSLDRRGLAGGPYNEQFF. As DNA, the CDR3 is TGCGCCAGCAGCTTGGACCGGAGAGGGCTAGCGGGGGGACCCTACAATGAGCAGTTCTTC.

V and J are TRBV3-1 (or the pseudogene TRBV3-2) and TRBJ2-5; no definite D call. Germline V gene sequence: CDR1 LGHDT, CDR2 YNNKEL (reference sequence). V was shortened by 1 base and J by 4 bases, with 10 bases between the two germline ends. CDR3 length equals 14 residues. Here the CDR3 DNA reads TGTGCCAGCAGCCAAGTTTCCCTTCCAGAGACCCAGTACTTC. As protein: CASSQVSLPETQYF.

The rearrangement links TRBV20-1 to TRBJ1-1; D remains ambiguous. CDR1 and CDR2 (germline): DFQATT, SNEGSKA (reference sequence). The CDR3 runs 14 residues. Trimming cost V 3 bases and J 5 bases, with 16 bases left between them. CDR3 nucleotides: TGCAGTGCTAGTCATCTGGGGTCGGGAACTGAAGCTTTCTTT. It yields the protein CSASHLGSGTEAFF.

The rearrangement joins TRBV18 to TRBJ2-3; D might be TRBD1 or TRBD2, each matching 6 bases. The CDR3 length is 14 residues. Germline V gene sequence: CDR1 KGHSH, CDR2 LQKENI. V lost 5 bases, J lost 3 bases, and 12 bases lay in between. CDR3 loop: CASSWGASTDTQYF. The CDR3 DNA is TGTGCCAGCTCATGGGGGGCCTCGACAGATACGCAGTATTTT.

The rearrangement joins TRBV11-1 to TRBJ2-7; 7 bases are shared with TRBD1. Germline V gives CDR1 SGHAT, CDR2 FQDESV (reference sequence). V shed 5 bases and J 0 bases; nucleotides not matched to a gene: 4. There are 14 residues in the CDR3. CDR3 protein: CASSPGQFSYEQYV. DNA for the CDR3: TGTGCCAGCAGCCCGGGACAGTTCTCCTACGAGCAGTACGTC.

This chain uses TRBV28 with TRBJ2-5; maybe TRBD2 (5 bases). Trimming shortened V by 3 bases and J by 5 bases, and 10 bases separated the two germline ends. Germline V CDR1 and CDR2: MDHEN, SYDVKM. The CDR3 is made up of 13 amino acids. The CDR3 DNA sequence: TGTGCCAGCAGTTTGGACGGGGTGGAGACCCAGTACTTC. Amino acids: CASSLDGVETQYF.

The chain links TRBV6-1 to TRBJ1-6, with unresolved D. Germline assignment: CDR1 MNHNS and CDR2 SASEGT. V was cut by 2 bases and J by 6 bases, with 11 bases left in between. The CDR3 totals 15 residues. The CDR3 is CASSEWSTTNSPLHF. In DNA, the CDR3 is TGTGCCAGCAGTGAATGGTCGACAACTAATTCACCCCTCCACTTT.

J is TRBJ1-1 and V is TRBV3-1 (or the pseudogene TRBV3-2); 7 nucleotides line up with TRBD1. Germline lookup yields CDR1 LGHDT and CDR2 YNNKEL (reference sequence). This CDR3 region has 18 residues. J gave up 2 bases and V 4 bases, and 16 bases lay outside the gene matches. Here the CDR3 DNA reads TGTGCCAGCAGCCGCCGATTGACAGGGCTCCCCTCAAACACTGAAGCTTTCTTT. Its translation is CASSRRLTGLPSNTEAFF.

This rearrangement joins TRBV27 to TRBJ2-4; D perhaps matches TRBD1 (6 bases). Germline assignment: CDR1 MNHEY and CDR2 SMNVEV (reference sequence). The CDR3 totals 18 residues. Trimming cost V 2 bases and J 0 bases, with 17 bases left between them. CDR3: CASSLRGPQGLAKNIQYF. Here the CDR3 DNA reads TGTGCCAGCAGTTTACGGGGCCCACAGGGTCTAGCCAAAAACATTCAGTACTTC.

V is TRBV10-2 and J is TRBJ2-1; 7 bases line up with TRBD1. Germline CDR1 reads WSHSY; CDR2 reads SAAADI. This CDR3 comprises 15 residues. The ends lost 6 bases at V and 4 bases at J; junction bases unmatched: 9. CDR3 nucleotide sequence: TGCGCCAGCAGGCTCAGGGGGACGGGATACAATGAGCAGTTCTTC. It is translated as CASRLRGTGYNEQFF.

This rearrangement joins TRBV19 to TRBJ1-2; TRBD1 matches at 7 bases. Germline V gene sequence: CDR1 LNHDA, CDR2 SQIVND (reference sequence). The CDR3 is 16 amino acids. V shed 7 bases, J shed 2 bases, and the junction held 13 bases outside the gene matches. The CDR3 sequence: CASTPGTALQNYGYTF. In nucleotides, the CDR3 is TGTGCCAGTACCCCAGGGACAGCCCTACAAAACTATGGCTACACCTTC.

This clone was detected a few times. The J gene is TRBJ1-2, the V gene TRBV2; the D is unclear. Germline V gene lookup returns CDR1 SNHLY and CDR2 FYNNEI. The CDR3 spans 13 residues. The V and J ends lost 5 bases and 4 bases respectively, with 11 bases between them. CDR3 protein: CASSLDIGYGYTF. The CDR3 DNA follows: TGTGCCAGCAGTCTAGACATCGGCTATGGCTACACCTTC.

The chain is built from TRBV3-1 (or the pseudogene TRBV3-2) and TRBJ1-1; maybe TRBD1 (5 bases). Germline V lookup: CDR1 LGHDT, CDR2 YNNKEL (reference sequence). The CDR3 consists of 13 residues. V was clipped by 1 base and J by 7 bases, with 10 bases between them. The CDR3 nucleotides are TGTGCCAGCAGCCAAGCCGGGGGGAGTGAAGCTTTCTTT. The encoded protein is CASSQAGGSEAFF.

A few counts support this clone. CDR3 nucleotides: TGCGCCAGCAGCCCGGGACAGGGGGCGTACAATGAGCAGTTCTTC. It codes for CASSPGQGAYNEQFF. The chain employs TRBV4-1 and TRBJ2-1; 12 bases are shared with TRBD1. The CDR3 runs to 15 residues. Germline V gene lookup returns CDR1 MGHRA and CDR2 YSYEKL. The trim removed 4 bases at V and 4 bases at J, leaving 2 bases unmatched.

The chain combines TRBV19 with TRBJ1-5, with 9 bases aligning to TRBD1. Germline V gives CDR1 LNHDA, CDR2 SQIVND (reference sequence). V trimming: 6 bases; J trimming: 7 bases; junction bases outside the gene matches: 7. The CDR3 runs to 14 residues. The CDR3 sequence is CASRDRGRGQPQHF. The CDR3 DNA reads as TGTGCCAGTAGGGACAGGGGTCGGGGACAGCCCCAGCATTTT.

The chain has TRBV7-8 and TRBJ1-5; unclear D gene. V dropped 5 bases and J dropped 0 bases, with 2 bases sitting between them. Germline V gene lookup returns CDR1 SGHVS and CDR2 FQNEAQ. The CDR3 extends over 12 amino acids. The CDR3: CASSNSNQPQHF. The CDR3 region has the DNA TGTGCCAGCAGCAATAGCAATCAGCCCCAGCATTTT.